A single sample gave rise to the 8 T cell receptor beta chains below, sequenced in a study of cytomegalovirus exposure and HLA in healthy donors. Use of 60 Vbeta and 13 Jbeta primers characterized the PCR. Clones were sequenced by immunoSEQ multiplex PCR, and TCRdb holds only the in-frame ones, with some missing. The top ten hold approximately 2.5% of the sample, which has approximately 150,000 clones, 70% to 90% seen once. The sequencing input was PBMCs. The receptors originated from a man aged 30 to 45 in good health and CMV-seropositive.

This clone was seen a single time. The chain recombines TRBV7-2 with TRBJ2-1; 15 bases agree with TRBD2. The V gene end was trimmed by 4 bases and the J gene end by 7 bases; junction bases not matched to a gene: 5. The CDR3 covers 16 residues. CDR1 is SGHTA and CDR2 is FQGNSA in the germline V gene. CDR3 coding DNA: TGTGCCAGCAGCTGGACTAGCGGGAGGGCCGGGAATGAGCAGTTCTTC. Translation gives CASSWTSGRAGNEQFF.

The chain carries TRBV6-5 and TRBJ2-2, with a tentative D call TRBD2 (6 bases). This CDR3 spans 15 amino acids. Per the germline V gene, CDR1 is MNHEY and CDR2 is SVGAGI. V was shortened by 2 bases and J by 4 bases, with 11 bases between the two germline ends. The CDR3 DNA sequence: TGTGCCAGCAGTTACCGCCGGGGGACCACCGGGGAGCTGTTTTTT. It codes for CASSYRRGTTGELFF.

This clone is a singleton in its sample. The chain joins TRBV7-2 to TRBJ1-2; 7 bases are shared with TRBD1. Germline loops: CDR1 SGHTA, CDR2 FQGNSA. V was clipped by 5 bases and J by 7 bases; unmatched bases: 10. The CDR3 is 14 amino acids. The CDR3 loop reads CASSLTRTGGGYTF. For the CDR3, the DNA is TGTGCCAGCAGCCTGACTCGGACAGGCGGTGGCTACACCTTC. Full variable domain (missing parts from reference TRBV7-2 and TRBJ1-2): GAGVSQSPSNKVTEKGKDVELRCDPISGHTALYWYRQSLGQGLEFLIYFQGNSAPDKSGLPSDRFSAERTGGSVSTLTIQRTQQEDSAVYLCASSLTRTGGGYTFGSGTRLTVV.

The chain carries TRBV19 and TRBJ2-3, with D perhaps TRBD2 (6 bases). The CDR3 sequence is 13 residues long. V was clipped by 7 bases and J by 1 base, with 9 bases between them. Germline values: CDR1 LNHDA, CDR2 SQIVND (reference sequence). The CDR3: CASNTGGTDTQYF. CDR3 DNA: TGTGCCAGTAATACGGGAGGCACAGATACGCAGTATTTT.

This chain connects TRBV18 to TRBJ2-1, with TRBD1 as a possible D gene (6 bases). V dropped 4 bases and J dropped 1 base, with 11 bases sitting between them. Looked up from germline, CDR1 is KGHSH and CDR2 is LQKENI. The CDR3 contains 15 residues. The CDR3 nucleotides are TGTGCCAGCTCACGGGGTCAGGGGTCCTACAATGAGCAGTTCTTC. As protein: CASSRGQGSYNEQFF.

The gene calls are TRBV18 and TRBJ2-1; TRBD2 agrees at 12 bases. V was clipped by 3 bases and J by 7 bases; unmatched bases: 4. The CDR3 has 15 residues. Germline lookup yields CDR1 KGHSH and CDR2 LQKENI. In nucleotides, the CDR3 is TGTGCCAGCTCACCCCTAGCGGGAGGGCATAATGAGCAGTTCTTC. Translating it yields CASSPLAGGHNEQFF.

In regard to this clone: An end of the junction differs from the germline gene, which may be a read error. The J gene is TRBJ1-5, the V gene TRBV7-9; D not resolved. The CDR3 sequence is 17 residues long. Germline lookup yields CDR1 SEHNR and CDR2 FQNEAQ (reference sequence). In nucleotides, the CDR3 is TGTTCCAGCAGCTTCTTCCGGTTGGGAGATAGCAATCAGCCCCAGCATTTT. Protein product: CSSSFFRLGDSNQPQHF.

The chain uses TRBV19 and TRBJ2-7, with D possibly TRBD2 on 6 matching bases. Trimming pared 1 base from V and 4 bases from J, leaving 11 bases between. The CDR3 is made up of 14 amino acids. CDR1 is LNHDA, CDR2 SQIVND, per germline (reference sequence). CDR3 in DNA: TGTGCCAGTAGTATAGGCCGGGGGAGGTACGAGCAGTACTTC. Protein sequence: CASSIGRGRYEQYF.